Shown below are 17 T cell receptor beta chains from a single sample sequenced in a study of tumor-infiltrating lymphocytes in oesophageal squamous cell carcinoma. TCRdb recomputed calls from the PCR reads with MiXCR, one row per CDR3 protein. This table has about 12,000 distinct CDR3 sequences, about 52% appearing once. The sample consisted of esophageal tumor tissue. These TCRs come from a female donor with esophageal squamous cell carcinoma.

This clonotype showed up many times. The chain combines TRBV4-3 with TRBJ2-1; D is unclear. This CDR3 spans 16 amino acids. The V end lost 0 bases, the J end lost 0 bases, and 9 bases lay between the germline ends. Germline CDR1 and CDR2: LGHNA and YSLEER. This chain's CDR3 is CASSQEGQSSYNEQFF. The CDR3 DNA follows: TGCGCCAGCAGCCAAGAAGGTCAAAGCTCCTACAATGAGCAGTTCTTC.

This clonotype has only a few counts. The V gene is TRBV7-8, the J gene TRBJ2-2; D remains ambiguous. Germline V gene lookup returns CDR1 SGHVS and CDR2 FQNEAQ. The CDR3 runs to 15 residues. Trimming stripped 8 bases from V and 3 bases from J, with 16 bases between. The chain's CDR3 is CASCLETVDTGELFF. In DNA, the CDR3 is TGTGCCAGCTGTCTTGAGACGGTTGACACCGGGGAGCTGTTTTTT.

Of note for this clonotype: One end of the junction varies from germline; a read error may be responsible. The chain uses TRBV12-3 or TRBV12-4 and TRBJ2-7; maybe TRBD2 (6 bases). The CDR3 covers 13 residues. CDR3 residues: CASSLNSGGELYF. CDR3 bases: TGTGCCAGCAGTTTAAATTCCGGCGGGGAGCTGTACTTC.

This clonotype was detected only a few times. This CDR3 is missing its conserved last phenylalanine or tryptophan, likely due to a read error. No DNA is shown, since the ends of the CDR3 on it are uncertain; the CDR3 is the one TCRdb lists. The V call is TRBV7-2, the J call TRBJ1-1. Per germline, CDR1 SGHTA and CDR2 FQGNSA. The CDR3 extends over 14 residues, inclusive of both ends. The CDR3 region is CASSLRVVSSSSVR.

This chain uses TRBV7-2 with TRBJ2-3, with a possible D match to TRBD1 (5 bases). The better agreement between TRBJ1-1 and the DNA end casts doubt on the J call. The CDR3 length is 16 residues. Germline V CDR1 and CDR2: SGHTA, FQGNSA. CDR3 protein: CASRRTRDGHSFEAFF. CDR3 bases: TGTGCCAGCAGGCGTACGAGAGACGGACACTCCTTTGAAGCTTTCTTT.

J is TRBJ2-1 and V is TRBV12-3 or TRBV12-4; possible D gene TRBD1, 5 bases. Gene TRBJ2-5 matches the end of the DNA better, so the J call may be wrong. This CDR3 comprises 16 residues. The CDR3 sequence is CASSLVSGRLLETQYF. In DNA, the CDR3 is TGTGCCAGCAGTTTAGTTTCAGGGCGCTTGTTAGAGACCCAGTACTTC.

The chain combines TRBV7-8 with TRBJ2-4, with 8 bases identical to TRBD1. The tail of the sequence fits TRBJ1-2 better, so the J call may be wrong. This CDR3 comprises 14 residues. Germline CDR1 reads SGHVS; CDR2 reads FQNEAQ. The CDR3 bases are TGTGCCAGTCAACAGGGGGTACTTCCCTATGGCTACACCTTC. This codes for CASQQGVLPYGYTF.

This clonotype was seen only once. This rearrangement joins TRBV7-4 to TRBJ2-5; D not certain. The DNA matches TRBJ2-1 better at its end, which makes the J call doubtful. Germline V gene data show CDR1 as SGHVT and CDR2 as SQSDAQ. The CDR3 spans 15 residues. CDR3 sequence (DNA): TGTGCCAGCAGCTTAGGGCGTGGTTCCTACAATGAGCAGTTCTTC. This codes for CASSLGRGSYNEQFF.

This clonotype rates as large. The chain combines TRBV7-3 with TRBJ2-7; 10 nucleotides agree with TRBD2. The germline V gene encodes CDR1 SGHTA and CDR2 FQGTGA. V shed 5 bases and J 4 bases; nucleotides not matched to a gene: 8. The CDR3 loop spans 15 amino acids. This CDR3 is CASSREGSGGYEQYF. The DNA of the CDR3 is TGTGCCAGCAGCCGGGAGGGTAGCGGGGGGTACGAGCAGTACTTC.

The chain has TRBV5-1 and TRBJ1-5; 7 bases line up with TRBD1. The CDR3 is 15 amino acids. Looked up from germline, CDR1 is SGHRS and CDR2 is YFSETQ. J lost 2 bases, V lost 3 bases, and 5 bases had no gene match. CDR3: CASSSAGGRNQPQHF. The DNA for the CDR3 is TGCGCCAGCAGCTCGGCAGGGGGTCGCAATCAGCCCCAGCATTTT.

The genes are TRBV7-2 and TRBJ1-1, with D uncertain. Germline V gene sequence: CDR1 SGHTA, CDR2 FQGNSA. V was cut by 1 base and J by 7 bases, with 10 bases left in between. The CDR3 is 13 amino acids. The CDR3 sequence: CASSLEYGNEAFF. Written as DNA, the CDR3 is TGTGCCAGCAGCTTAGAGTACGGGAATGAAGCTTTCTTT. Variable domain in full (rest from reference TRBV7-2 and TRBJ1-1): GAGVSQSPSNKVTEKGKDVELRCDPISGHTALYWYRQSLGQGLEFLIYFQGNSAPDKSGLPSDRFSAERTGGSVSTLTIQRTQQEDSAVYLCASSLEYGNEAFFGQGTRLTVV.

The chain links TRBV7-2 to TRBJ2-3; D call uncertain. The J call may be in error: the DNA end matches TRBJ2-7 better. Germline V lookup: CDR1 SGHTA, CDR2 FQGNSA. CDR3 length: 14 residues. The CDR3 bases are TGTGCCAGCAGCTTAGTCTGGTCCTCCTACGAGCAGTACTTC. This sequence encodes CASSLVWSSYEQYF.

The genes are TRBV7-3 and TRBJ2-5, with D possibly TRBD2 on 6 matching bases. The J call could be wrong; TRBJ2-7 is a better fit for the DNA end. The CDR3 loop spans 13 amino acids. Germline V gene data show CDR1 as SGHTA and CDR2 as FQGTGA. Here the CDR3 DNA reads TGTGCCAGCAGCCGGGGGAGCTCCTACGAGCAGTACTTC. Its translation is CASSRGSSYEQYF.

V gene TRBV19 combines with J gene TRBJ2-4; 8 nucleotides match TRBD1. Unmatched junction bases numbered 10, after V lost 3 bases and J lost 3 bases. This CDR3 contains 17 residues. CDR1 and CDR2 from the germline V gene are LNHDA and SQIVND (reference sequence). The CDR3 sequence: CASSMRLTGANKNIQYF. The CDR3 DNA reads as TGTGCCAGTAGTATGAGGTTGACAGGGGCCAACAAAAACATTCAGTACTTC. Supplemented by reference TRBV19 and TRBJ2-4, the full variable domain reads DGGITQSPKYLFRKEGQNVTLSCEQNLNHDAMYWYRQDPGQGLRLIYYSQIVNDFQKGDIAEGYSVSREKKESFPLTVTSAQKNPTAFYLCASSMRLTGANKNIQYFGAGTRLSVL.

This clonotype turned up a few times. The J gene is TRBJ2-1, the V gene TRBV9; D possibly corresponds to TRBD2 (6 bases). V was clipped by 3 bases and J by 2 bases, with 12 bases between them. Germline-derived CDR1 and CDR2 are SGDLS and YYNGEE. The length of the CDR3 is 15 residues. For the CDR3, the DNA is TGTGCCAGCAGCGCCCGGGACTTCACCTACAATGAGCAGTTCTTC. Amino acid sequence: CASSARDFTYNEQFF. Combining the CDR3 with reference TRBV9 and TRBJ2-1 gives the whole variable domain DSGVTQTPKHLITATGQRVTLRCSPRSGDLSVYWYQQSLDQGLQFLIQYYNGEERAKGNILERFSAQQFPDLHSELNLSSLELGDSALYFCASSARDFTYNEQFFGPGTRLTVL.

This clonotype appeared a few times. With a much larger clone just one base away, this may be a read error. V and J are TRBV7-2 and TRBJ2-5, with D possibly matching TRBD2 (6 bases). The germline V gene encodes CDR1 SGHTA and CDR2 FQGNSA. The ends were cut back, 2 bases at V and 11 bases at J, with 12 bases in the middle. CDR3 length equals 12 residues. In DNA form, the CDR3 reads TGTGCCAGCAGCTTAACTAGCATTGAGCAGTACTTC. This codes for CASSLTSIEQYF.

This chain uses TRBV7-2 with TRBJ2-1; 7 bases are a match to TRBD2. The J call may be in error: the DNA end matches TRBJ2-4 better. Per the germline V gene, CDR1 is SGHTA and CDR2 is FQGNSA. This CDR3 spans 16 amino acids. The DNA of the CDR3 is TGTGCCAGCAGCCCAGGGCCAGCGGGGGCCAAAAACATTCAGTACTTC. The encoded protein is CASSPGPAGAKNIQYF.